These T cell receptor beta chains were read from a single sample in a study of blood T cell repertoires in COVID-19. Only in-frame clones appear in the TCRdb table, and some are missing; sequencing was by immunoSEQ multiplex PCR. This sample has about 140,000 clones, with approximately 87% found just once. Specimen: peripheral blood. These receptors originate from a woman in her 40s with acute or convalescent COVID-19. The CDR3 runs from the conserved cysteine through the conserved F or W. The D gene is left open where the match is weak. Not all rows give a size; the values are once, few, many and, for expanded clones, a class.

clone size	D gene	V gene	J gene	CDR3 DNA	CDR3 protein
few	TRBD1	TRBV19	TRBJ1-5	TGTGCCAGTAGTCCCTTTACAGGGGCCAATCAGCCCCAGCATTTT	CASSPFTGANQPQHF
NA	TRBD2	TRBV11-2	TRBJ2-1	TGTGCCAGCAGCTTAGTTCGACTAGCGGGGTATGAGCAGTTCTTC	CASSLVRLAGYEQFF
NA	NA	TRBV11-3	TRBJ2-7	TGTGCCAGCAGCTTATCCGGGAGCGAGCAGTACTTC	CASSLSGSEQYF
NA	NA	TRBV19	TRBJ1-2	TGTGCCAGTAGTACGGCGGGGAGGAACTATGGCTACACCTTC	CASSTAGRNYGYTF
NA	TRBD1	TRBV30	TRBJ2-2	TGTGCCTGGAAGACAGGGACCGCTTTAGGGGAGCTGTTTTTT	CAWKTGTALGELFF
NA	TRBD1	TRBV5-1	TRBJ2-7	TGCGCCAGCAGCTGGGACAGCTACGAGCAGTACTTC	CASSWDSYEQYF
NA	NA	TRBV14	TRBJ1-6	TGTGCCAGCAGCCAAGGTGGACTATTTAATTCACCCCTCCACTTT	CASSQGGLFNSPLHF
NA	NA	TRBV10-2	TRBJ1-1	TGCGCCAGCAGTGAGTCCGGTTCGAACACTGAAGCTTTCTTT	CASSESGSNTEAFF
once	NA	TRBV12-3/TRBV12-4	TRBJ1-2	TGTGCCAGCAGTTTAAGGTCAGGCTATGGCTACACCTTC	CASSLRSGYGYTF
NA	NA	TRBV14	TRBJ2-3	TGTGCCAGCAGCCAAGATTTATCGGCAGATACGCAGTATTTT	CASSQDLSADTQYF
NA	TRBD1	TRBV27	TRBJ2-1	TGTGCCAGCAGGAGGGACAGTCTTTCTTACAATGAGCAGTTCTTC	CASRRDSLSYNEQFF
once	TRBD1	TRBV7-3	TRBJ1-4	TGTGCCAGCAGCGTCAAACAAGAGACAGGGGCCCCGGGGAGAGAAAAACTGTTTTTT	CASSVKQETGAPGREKLFF
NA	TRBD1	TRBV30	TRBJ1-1	TGTGCCTGGAGTGTACAGGGGGGTGAAGCTTTCTTT	CAWSVQGGEAFF
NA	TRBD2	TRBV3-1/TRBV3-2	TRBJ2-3	TGTGCCAGCAGCCAAGAGGCAAGCGGGGGGGCCACAGATACGCAGTATTTT	CASSQEASGGATDTQYF
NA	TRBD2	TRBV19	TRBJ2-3	TGTGCCAGTAGTGATCATGGGAGCGGGGGCACAGATACGCAGTATTTT	CASSDHGSGGTDTQYF
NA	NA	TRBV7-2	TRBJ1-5	TGTGCCAGCAGCCAGACCCCAGGGTATAGCAATCAGCCCCAGCATTTT	CASSQTPGYSNQPQHF
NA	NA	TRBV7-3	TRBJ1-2	TGTGCCAGCAGCTTATCTCGGGATCTCGGCGGCTACACCTTC	CASSLSRDLGGYTF
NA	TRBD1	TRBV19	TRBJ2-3	TGTGCCAGTAGTAGCCAGGGGGAAGGTACGCAGTATTTT	CASSSQGEGTQYF
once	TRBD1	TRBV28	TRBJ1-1	TGTGCCAGCAGCTCCCAGGGGGCAAATATGAACACTGAAGCTTTCTTT	CASSSQGANMNTEAFF
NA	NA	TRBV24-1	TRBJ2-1	TGTGCCACCAGTGAGCTACAGGGAAATGAGCAGTTCTTC	CATSELQGNEQFF
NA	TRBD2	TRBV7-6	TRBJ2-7	TGTGCCAGCAGCTTAATCTCGAGCGGGGTTCGGGCTCCTTCTAGCTACGAGCAGTACTTC	CASSLISSGVRAPSSYEQYF
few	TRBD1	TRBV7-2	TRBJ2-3	TGTGCCAGCAGCTTAGCAGGACAGGGCACAGATACGCAGTATTTT	CASSLAGQGTDTQYF
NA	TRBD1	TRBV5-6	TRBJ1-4	TGTGCCAGCAGCTGGGACAGGGGAGCAACTAATGAAAAACTGTTTTTT	CASSWDRGATNEKLFF
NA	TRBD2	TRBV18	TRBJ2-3	TGTGCCAGCTCAGTATTAGCGGGAGTATCTGATACGCAGTATTTT	CASSVLAGVSDTQYF
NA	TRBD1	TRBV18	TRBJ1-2	TGTGCCAGCTCACCACGAGAAACAGGGGGAGAAGGCTACACCTTC	CASSPRETGGEGYTF
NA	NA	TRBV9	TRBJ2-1	TGTGCCAGCAGCGTAGGGAAGGGGTTCTACAATGAGCAGTTCTTC	CASSVGKGFYNEQFF
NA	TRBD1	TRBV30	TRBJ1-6	TGTGCCTGGAGAGTGACAGGGAGAAATTCACCCCTCCACTTT	CAWRVTGRNSPLHF
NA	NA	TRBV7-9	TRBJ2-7	TGTGCCAGCAGCTCTAGCGTTTTCTCCTACGAGCAGTACTTC	CASSSSVFSYEQYF
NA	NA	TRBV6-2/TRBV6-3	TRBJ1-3	TGTGCCAGCAGTTACGGCAGGGGAAACACCATATATTTT	CASSYGRGNTIYF